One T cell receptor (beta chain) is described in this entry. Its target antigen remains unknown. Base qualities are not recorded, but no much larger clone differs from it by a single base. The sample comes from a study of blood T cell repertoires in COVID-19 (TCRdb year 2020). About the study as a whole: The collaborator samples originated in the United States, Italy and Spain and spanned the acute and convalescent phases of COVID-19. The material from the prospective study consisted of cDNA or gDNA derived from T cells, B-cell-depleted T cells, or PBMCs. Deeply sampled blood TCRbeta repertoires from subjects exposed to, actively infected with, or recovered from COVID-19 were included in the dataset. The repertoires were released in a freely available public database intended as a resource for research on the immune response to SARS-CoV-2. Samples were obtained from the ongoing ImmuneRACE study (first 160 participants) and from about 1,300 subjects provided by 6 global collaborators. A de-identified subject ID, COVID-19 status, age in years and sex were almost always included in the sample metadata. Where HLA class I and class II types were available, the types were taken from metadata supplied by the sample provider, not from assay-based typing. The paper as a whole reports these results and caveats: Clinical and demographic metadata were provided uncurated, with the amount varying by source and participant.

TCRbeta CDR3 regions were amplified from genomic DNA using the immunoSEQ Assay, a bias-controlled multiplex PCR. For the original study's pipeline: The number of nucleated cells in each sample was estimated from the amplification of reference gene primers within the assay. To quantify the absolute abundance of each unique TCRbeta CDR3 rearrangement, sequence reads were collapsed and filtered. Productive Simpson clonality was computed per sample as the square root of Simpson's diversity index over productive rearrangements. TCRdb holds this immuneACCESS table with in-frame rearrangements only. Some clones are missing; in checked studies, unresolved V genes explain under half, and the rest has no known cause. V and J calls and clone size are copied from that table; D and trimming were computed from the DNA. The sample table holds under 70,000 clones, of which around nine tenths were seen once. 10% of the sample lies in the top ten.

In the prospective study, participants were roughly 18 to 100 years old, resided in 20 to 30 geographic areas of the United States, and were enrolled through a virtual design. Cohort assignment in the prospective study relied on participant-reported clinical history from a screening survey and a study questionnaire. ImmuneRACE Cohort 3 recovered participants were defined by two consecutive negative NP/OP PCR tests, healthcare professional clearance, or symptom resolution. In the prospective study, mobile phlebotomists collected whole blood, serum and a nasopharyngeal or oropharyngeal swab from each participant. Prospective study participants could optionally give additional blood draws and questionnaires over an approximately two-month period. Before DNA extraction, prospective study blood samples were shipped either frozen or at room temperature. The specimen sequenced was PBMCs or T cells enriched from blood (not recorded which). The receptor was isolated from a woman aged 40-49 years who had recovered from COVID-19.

Here the CDR3 is given as CASSGLRANEKLFF. The nucleotide sequence is TGTGCCAGTAGTGGTTTACGGGCTAATGAAAAACTGTTTTTT. This receptor chain uses TRBV19 and TRBJ1-4; the D gene is not confidently resolved. Trimming costs V 5 bases and J 3 bases, and their ends lie 10 bases apart. From its cysteine to its phenylalanine, the CDR3 spans 14 amino acids. The only DNA kept is the CDR3, 42 bases in frame from the first base. The germline V gene (reference sequence) provides CDR1 LNHDA and CDR2 SQIVND.